This T cell receptor beta chain was recovered during a study of CD8 T cells in Susac syndrome. Per the germline V gene, CDR1 is KGHDR and CDR2 is SFDVKD. V shed 2 bases, J shed 2 bases, and the junction held 4 bases outside the gene matches. The CDR3 covers 16 residues. TEMRA cells were FACS-enriched, and CD8+ and CD4+ T cells were isolated negatively. Reverse transcription used roughly 0.45 to 1 ug RNA and random hexamers. TCRdb analysed the immunoSEQ multiplex PCR reads with MiXCR anew, one entry per CDR3 protein. This sample has 130,000 or so distinct CDR3 sequences; roughly 95% occur once, and the top ten carry approximately 0.11%.

The sample taken for sequencing was CD4+ T cells from PBMCs. The chain employs TRBV24-1 and TRBJ2-1; 8 bases fit TRBD2. The sequence derives from a human donor with multiple sclerosis. CDR3 region: CATSDYAGGTYNEQFF. The CDR3 DNA reads as TGTGCCACCAGTGATTACGCGGGAGGTACCTACAATGAGCAGTTCTTC.